The T cell receptor beta chain under discussion was sequenced for a study of T cells after posttransplantation cyclophosphamide. About this clone itself: One junction end does not reproduce the germline sequence, and a read error may be involved.

Germline CDR1 and CDR2: SSHAT and FNYEAQ (reference sequence). The CDR3 is 17 residues long. Treatment was busulfan-fludarabine conditioning, a marrow graft, and cyclophosphamide on days +3 and +4. Measured with immunoSEQ multiplex PCR; TCRdb has only the in-frame clones, and not every one. This table holds 35,000 to 45,000 clones, around 80% found once. The specimen comprised CD4+ T cells sorted from blood, sampled 1,700 to 2,000 days after a stem cell transplant with posttransplant cyclophosphamide. The receptor comes from a female patient between 35 and 55 years old who received an allogeneic stem cell transplant from a related donor, was CMV-positive, and had no GVHD. Some T cells may have originated in the graft donor. The chain joins TRBV7-7 to TRBJ1-5; the match to TRBD1 covers 8 bases. The CDR3 bases are TGTGCTAGCAGCCACCGGGACAGGCATCAGGCCGGGCAGCCCCAGCATTTT. Encoded protein: CASSHRDRHQAGQPQHF.